This T cell receptor beta chain originates from a study of blood T cell repertoires in COVID-19. As for the study in general: Sites across the United States, Italy and Spain contributed samples from acute and convalescent COVID-19. Sources were T cells, B-cell-depleted T cells, or PBMCs; the material itself was cDNA or gDNA.

This clone was observed once. Per the original methods: Amplified reference gene primers provided the basis for estimating nucleated cell counts. TCRdb keeps only in-frame clones here, not all; method: immunoSEQ multiplex PCR. From that table come the V and J calls and clone size; the DNA was used to work out D and trimming. Of more than 400,000 clones in the sample, 75% to 90% were seen once. This CDR3 has 16 amino acids. Germline V gives CDR1 ENHRY, CDR2 SYGVKD. J gave up 3 bases and V 0 bases, and 1 base lay outside the gene matches. The receptor's source is a human donor in a cohort sampled during active COVID-19. This chain uses TRBV10-3 with TRBJ2-2, with 10 bases fitting TRBD2. Sequencing was performed on peripheral blood. CDR3: CAISESSGRHTGELFF. DNA of the CDR3: TGTGCCATCAGTGAGTCTAGCGGGAGGCACACCGGGGAGCTGTTTTTT.